The present entry profiles one TCR beta chain with its context. These data belong to a study of blood T cell repertoires in COVID-19. In the authors' workflow: Researchers report that nucleated cell counts were estimated from reference gene primer amplification. Data came from immunoSEQ multiplex PCR; TCRdb stores just in-frame clones and leaves some out. D and trimming come from the DNA, and the V and J calls and clone size come from that table. Counted here are roughly 250,000 clones, around 85% occurring once; the ten biggest clones make up roughly 4%. CDR3 length: 14 residues. Losses at the gene ends were 6 bases for V and 2 bases for J; bases not matched to a gene: 6. Germline lookup yields CDR1 MDHEN and CDR2 SYDVKM.

This clonotype was obtained from a woman aged 40 to 50 with active or convalescent COVID-19. The sequenced sample was peripheral blood. This sequence joins TRBV28 and TRBJ1-2; TRBD1 aligns across 7 bases. The CDR3 DNA follows: TGTGCCAGCAGCGCCGGGACAGAAAACTATGGCTACACCTTC. Its protein product is CASSAGTENYGYTF.